This T cell receptor beta chain stems from a study of T cell clones after liver transplantation. Study at large: A pre-transplant mixed lymphocyte reaction with TCRbeta sequencing defined graft-donor-reactive clones followed in post-transplant blood.

V lost 0 bases to trimming and J lost 4 bases, with 5 bases between them. This CDR3 has 13 residues. Germline CDR1 is LNHNV and CDR2 is YYDKDF (reference sequence). TCRdb's table, derived via immunoSEQ multiplex PCR, lists solely in-frame clones and lacks some. The sample holds about 75,000 clones, around four fifths seen once. Specimen: CD4+ T cells from blood, collected 48 months after liver transplant. V and J are TRBV15 and TRBJ2-3; D unclear. This TCR came from a human patient who received a liver transplant. Part of the T cell pool may stem from the graft donor. Here the CDR3 reads CATSRDHPDTQYF. Here the CDR3 DNA reads TGTGCCACCAGCAGAGATCATCCAGATACGCAGTATTTT.